This T cell receptor (beta chain) was captured in a study of blood T cells in healthy people across ages. Individuals who donated were healthy Caucasians from Russia aged roughly 6 to 95. Trimming removed 3 bases from V and 0 bases from J; junction bases left unmatched: 14. The CDR3 runs 19 residues. Combining a sample-barcoded 5' primer with a J-beta primer mix, a second PCR ran for about 6 to 12 cycles. TCRdb re-called the 5' RACE reads through MiXCR, storing one row per CDR3 protein. Seen here are roughly 1.9 million distinct CDR3 sequences, approximately 39% observed once, and the top ten hold under 30%.

The TCR was taken from a human donor in good health. This rearrangement joins TRBV23-1 to TRBJ1-2, with 9 bases lining up with TRBD1. TRBV23-1 is an ORF; its function is uncertain. Sequencing input: blood. The CDR3 is CASSHPRQGEATANYGYTF. CDR3 bases: TGCGCCAGCAGTCATCCTAGACAGGGGGAAGCGACGGCTAACTATGGCTACACCTTC.